A single sample is the source of the 27 T cell receptor beta chains below, sequenced in a study of blood T cells in healthy people across ages. Using a J-beta primer mix together with a sample-barcoded 5' primer, a second PCR was run for about 6 to 12 cycles. A single record per CDR3 protein comes from TCRdb applying MiXCR to the 5' RACE reads. Of over 1,500,000 distinct CDR3 sequences listed, roughly 52% were seen once; the top ten hold 2.1%. Sequenced input: blood. Every receptor here comes from a woman aged 40 to 55 in good health.

V gene TRBV10-1 combines with J gene TRBJ2-4; no clear D gene. The CDR3 covers 14 residues. Germline CDR1 is WNHNN and CDR2 is SYGVQD (reference sequence). V was shortened by 4 bases and J by 0 bases, with 7 bases between the two germline ends. Here the CDR3 DNA reads TGCGCCAGCAGTGTCCACAGAGCCAAAAACATTCAGTACTTC. This encodes CASSVHRAKNIQYF.

The rearrangement links TRBV20-1 to TRBJ1-2; D unresolved. This CDR3 is built from 12 residues. Trimming left V 8 bases short and J 5 bases short, with 15 bases between. Germline loops: CDR1 DFQATT, CDR2 SNEGSKA (reference sequence). This chain's CDR3 is CSSWTLGYGYTF. The CDR3 DNA sequence: TGCAGTTCCTGGACTTTAGGTTATGGCTACACCTTC.

The genes are TRBV28 and TRBJ1-4, with D unresolved. This CDR3 is built from 17 residues. CDR1 is MDHEN and CDR2 is SYDVKM in the germline V gene. Deletions cut 3 bases from V and 0 bases from J, with 14 bases between. The CDR3 reads CASSFAGLDSTNEKLFF. The CDR3 DNA is TGTGCCAGCAGTTTTGCTGGCCTCGACTCAACTAATGAAAAACTGTTTTTT. The whole variable domain, filled in from reference TRBV28 and TRBJ1-4, reads DVKVTQSSRYLVKRTGEKVFLECVQDMDHENMFWYRQDPGLGLRLIYFSYDVKMKEKGDIPEGYSVSREKKERFSLILESASTNQTSMYLCASSFAGLDSTNEKLFFGSGTQLSVL.

This chain connects TRBV6-2 or TRBV6-3 to TRBJ2-5, with 7 bases matching TRBD1. The germline CDR1 and CDR2 sequences are MNHEY and SVGEGT. The CDR3 spans 15 residues. V lost 3 bases and J lost 4; bases outside the gene matches: 8. CDR3 protein: CASSYSATGSETQYF. The CDR3 bases are TGTGCCAGCAGTTATAGCGCGACAGGGTCAGAGACCCAGTACTTC.

Only a few counts were recorded for this clonotype. V is TRBV5-1 and J is TRBJ1-1; tentative D call: TRBD1 (6 bases). The CDR3 is 14 residues long. V gave up 6 bases and J gave up 4 bases, with 16 bases separating them. Germline V lookup: CDR1 SGHRS, CDR2 YFSETQ. CDR3 in amino acids: CASTLGGAGTEAFF. DNA for the CDR3: TGCGCCAGCACCCTGGGGGGCGCGGGCACTGAAGCTTTCTTT.

The CDR3 DNA reads as TGTGCCAGCACGTATGGGGAGGGCGTAAAACTGTTTTTT. Amino acid sequence: CASTYGEGVKLFF. V gene TRBV6-6 combines with J gene TRBJ1-4; D is ambiguous. The germline gives CDR1 MNHNY, CDR2 SVGAGI (reference sequence). The CDR3 is 13 residues long. The V gene lost 7 bases and the J gene lost 10 bases, with 16 bases spanning the gap.

The chain has TRBV11-1 and TRBJ2-3; 8 positions match TRBD2. CDR1 is SGHAT and CDR2 is FQDESV in the germline V gene (reference sequence). CDR3 length: 15 amino acids. The trim removed 5 bases at V and 2 bases at J, leaving 6 bases unmatched. The CDR3 loop reads CASSPKREITDTQYF. CDR3 in DNA: TGTGCCAGCAGCCCGAAGCGGGAGATCACAGATACGCAGTATTTT. Drawing the rest from reference TRBV11-1 and TRBJ2-3, the complete variable domain is EAEVAQSPRYKITEKSQAVAFWCDPISGHATLYWYRQILGQGPELLVQFQDESVVDDSQLPKDRFSAERLKGVDSTLKIQPAELGDSAMYLCASSPKREITDTQYFGPGTRLTVL.

This sequence joins TRBV29-1 and TRBJ1-2, with unresolved D. Germline CDR1 reads SQVTM; CDR2 reads ANQGSEA. The CDR3 sequence is 14 residues long. Between the trimmed V and J ends, which lost 7 bases and 3 bases, there was a span of 18 bases. CDR3 DNA: TGCAGCGCCGAACCCCGGACGGAGGACTATGGCTACACCTTC. Translation gives CSAEPRTEDYGYTF.

The gene calls are TRBV29-1 and TRBJ2-3; either TRBD1 or TRBD2 may fit D (6 bases each). With 7 bases removed from V and 10 bases from J, the gap between germline ends came to 18 bases. The CDR3 totals 12 residues. Germline-derived CDR1 and CDR2 are SQVTM and ANQGSEA. The CDR3 here is CSGGAAEGSQYF. The CDR3 DNA reads TGCAGCGGGGGGGCAGCGGAGGGATCGCAGTATTTT.

The rearrangement links TRBV15 to TRBJ2-1; 8 bases are a match to TRBD1. Unmatched junction bases numbered 2, after V lost 0 bases and J lost 10 bases. CDR1 LNHNV and CDR2 YYDKDF come from the germline V gene (reference sequence). This CDR3 spans 13 amino acids. Here the CDR3 DNA reads TGTGCCACCAGCAGAGACCGGACAGGGGAGCAGTTCTTC. As protein: CATSRDRTGEQFF.

The rearrangement links TRBV9 to TRBJ2-5; D could derive from TRBD1 or TRBD2 (6 bases each). V lost 3 bases and J 2 bases, leaving 17 bases between the germline ends. The CDR3 has 16 amino acids. Germline V gives CDR1 SGDLS, CDR2 YYNGEE. The CDR3 DNA reads as TGTGCCAGCAGCGGGGGGTGGGGGGCTCTACAAGAGACCCAGTACTTC. Amino acid sequence: CASSGGWGALQETQYF.

The V call is TRBV14, the J call TRBJ2-6; D is ambiguous. CDR1 is SGHDN and CDR2 is FVKESK in the germline V gene. Trimming stripped 1 base from V and 0 bases from J, with 13 bases between. This CDR3 comprises 18 residues. The CDR3 is CASSQGHTQDSGANVLTF. In nucleotides, the CDR3 is TGTGCCAGCAGCCAAGGACACACCCAGGACTCTGGGGCCAACGTCCTGACTTTC.

This clonotype was counted a single time. This chain uses TRBV7-6 with TRBJ2-7; possible D gene TRBD2, 5 bases. Germline CDR1 SGHVS, CDR2 FNYEAQ. The ends were cut back, 1 base at V and 2 bases at J, with 12 bases in the middle. The CDR3 has 15 residues. The CDR3 reads CASSLEGAVAYEQYF. The CDR3 DNA is TGTGCCAGCAGCTTAGAGGGAGCAGTGGCCTACGAGCAGTACTTC.

The gene calls are TRBV6-4 and TRBJ2-1; 12 nucleotides line up with TRBD2. Germline loops: CDR1 MRHNA, CDR2 SNTAGT. The CDR3 covers 16 residues. Unmatched junction bases numbered 9, after V lost 4 bases and J lost 8 bases. DNA for the CDR3: TGTGCCAGCAGTGCACTAGCGGGGGGCCAAGGGTATGAGCAGTTCTTC. Protein sequence: CASSALAGGQGYEQFF.

The CDR3 sequence is CASSPVADTQYF. The CDR3, as DNA: TGTGCCAGCTCACCCGTGGCAGATACGCAGTATTTT. The V and J genes are TRBV18 and TRBJ2-3; no firm D call. V shed 3 bases and J shed 4 bases, with 5 bases lying between them. Germline V lookup: CDR1 KGHSH, CDR2 LQKENI. CDR3 size: 12 residues.

This clonotype has a handful of counts. The chain combines TRBV7-9 with TRBJ2-1; TRBD2 matches at 15 bases. Germline-derived CDR1 and CDR2 are SEHNR and FQNEAQ (reference sequence). V dropped 5 bases and J dropped 5; count of bases not matched to a gene: 7. CDR3 length: 17 residues. This CDR3 is CASSPWTSGGAHNEQFF. CDR3 nucleotides: TGTGCCAGCAGCCCCTGGACTAGCGGGGGGGCACACAATGAGCAGTTCTTC.

V gene TRBV10-3 combines with J gene TRBJ2-3; the D gene could be TRBD1 or TRBD2 (5 bases each). The CDR3 spans 14 residues. Trimming removed 8 bases at V and 6 bases at J, with 18 bases between. CDR1 is ENHRY, CDR2 SYGVKD, per germline. The CDR3, as DNA: TGTGCCATCTCCGGGACCCAGGTGTTTGATACGCAGTATTTT. This translates into CAISGTQVFDTQYF.

In this sample, this clonotype turned up a few times. The chain links TRBV9 to TRBJ2-6; 7 nucleotides match TRBD1. The CDR3 loop spans 16 amino acids. Unmatched junction bases numbered 5, after V lost 5 bases and J lost 0 bases. Germline V gives CDR1 SGDLS, CDR2 YYNGEE. CDR3 sequence reads: CASSQTGNSGANVLTF. CDR3 DNA: TGTGCCAGCAGTCAGACAGGGAACTCTGGGGCCAACGTCCTGACTTTC.

This clonotype has a single count. The chain recombines TRBV28 with TRBJ2-5; no clear D gene. This CDR3 has 14 residues. V lost 4 bases and J lost 5, with 14 bases in between. CDR1 and CDR2 (germline): MDHEN, SYDVKM. The CDR3 is CASSSRRTPETQYF. As DNA, the CDR3 is TGTGCCAGCAGTTCCCGCAGGACCCCGGAGACCCAGTACTTC.

J is TRBJ2-3 and V is TRBV24-1; tentatively, D is TRBD2 (5 bases). Trimming shortened V by 4 bases and J by 2 bases, and 12 bases separated the two germline ends. Germline V gene lookup returns CDR1 KGHDR and CDR2 SFDVKD. This CDR3 is built from 15 residues. The CDR3, as DNA: TGTGCCACCAGTGACCCGGGATCTTTCACAGATACGCAGTATTTT. Its protein product is CATSDPGSFTDTQYF.

This chain joins TRBV5-1 and TRBJ1-4; D uncertain. This CDR3 has 14 residues. V lost 2 bases and J lost 8, with 13 bases in between. In germline, CDR1 is SGHRS, CDR2 YFSETQ. CDR3 in amino acids: CASSFDDGYEKLFF. Written as DNA, the CDR3 is TGCGCCAGCAGCTTCGACGACGGTTACGAAAAACTGTTTTTT.

This clonotype turned up a few times. The junction does not match germline at one end; this may be a read error. V and J are TRBV6-1 and TRBJ2-5, with D perhaps TRBD2 (5 bases). The J call may be faulty, since TRBJ2-7 better matches the DNA end. The germline V gene has CDR1 MNHNS and CDR2 SASEGT. The CDR3 runs 15 residues. The CDR3 DNA reads TGTGCCAGCAGCGAAGGTTTAGCGACCCCCTACGAGCAGTACTTC. Amino acid sequence: CASSEGLATPYEQYF.

About this clonotype itself: This sequence may be a read error, since a much larger clone differs from it by one base. This rearrangement joins TRBV28 to TRBJ2-5; possibly TRBD2 for D (6 bases). This CDR3 contains 13 residues. Germline CDR1 MDHEN, CDR2 SYDVKM. The CDR3 here is CDSSTAGGETQYF. The CDR3 coding sequence is TGTGACAGCAGTACCGCCGGGGGAGAGACCCAGTACTTC.

This clonotype appeared a few times. The chain combines TRBV20-1 with TRBJ1-2; possible D gene TRBD1, 6 bases. The CDR3 is 13 residues long. Trimming pared 1 base from V and 2 bases from J, leaving 8 bases between. Per germline, CDR1 DFQATT and CDR2 SNEGSKA (reference sequence). The chain's CDR3 is CSARGDRNYGYTF. Written as DNA, the CDR3 is TGCAGTGCTAGAGGTGACAGGAACTATGGCTACACCTTC.

Details on this clonotype: In this CDR3 the conserved last residue, phenylalanine or tryptophan, is missing, so a read error is likely. V usage is TRBV4-1 and J usage is TRBJ2-5; 7 bases agree with TRBD2. The CDR3 spans 15 residues. Trimming cost V 4 bases and J 2 bases; bases outside gene matches: 7. CDR1 and CDR2 from the germline V gene are MGHRA and YSYEKL. This CDR3 is CASSREWGGQETQYL. The CDR3 DNA is TGCGCCAGCAGCCGCGAATGGGGGGGGCAAGAGACCCAGTACTTA.

The chain has TRBV3-1 and TRBJ2-1; 7 nucleotides agree with TRBD2. V was clipped by 2 bases and J by 5 bases; unmatched bases: 9. In germline, CDR1 is LGHDT, CDR2 YNNKEL (reference sequence). CDR3 length equals 16 residues. The CDR3 loop reads CASSQRLAEANNEQFF. CDR3 nucleotides: TGTGCCAGCAGCCAACGGCTAGCGGAGGCTAACAATGAGCAGTTCTTC.

This clonotype was recorded a few times. V gene TRBV5-1 combines with J gene TRBJ1-2; D uncertain. V was shortened by 0 bases and J by 11 bases, with 11 bases between the two germline ends. CDR1 and CDR2 from the germline V gene are SGHRS and YFSETQ. CDR3 length: 12 amino acids. This CDR3 reads CASSLAGTGYTF. The CDR3 DNA reads TGCGCCAGCAGCTTGGCGGGTACCGGGTACACCTTC.